The 7 T cell receptor beta chains presented below share a single source sample, sequenced in a study of molecular identifiers for immune sequencing clone quantification. Using its own MiXCR run on the PCR reads, TCRdb lists one record per CDR3 protein. Among approximately 670,000 distinct CDR3 sequences, about 20% were seen once, and the ten largest hold 0.85%. The source material was naive CD8+ T cells from blood, with Jurkat cell RNA spiked in. Documented subset: FACS-sorted CD8+CD4-CCR7+CD45RA+ naive T cells. These receptors were collected from a human donor in good health. Some libraries in this study had Jurkat cell RNA spiked in.

As DNA, the CDR3 is TGTGCCAGCTCACCCTCATCGACAGCGACTAGCACAGATACGCAGTATTTT. It yields the protein CASSPSSTATSTDTQYF. The V gene is TRBV18, the J gene TRBJ2-3; possible D gene TRBD1, 5 bases. Germline CDR1 KGHSH, CDR2 LQKENI. V was trimmed by 3 bases and J by 0 bases, leaving 16 bases between them. The CDR3 has 17 amino acids.

The J gene is TRBJ1-1, the V gene TRBV5-1; D perhaps matches TRBD1 (5 bases). V dropped 0 bases and J dropped 5 bases, with 14 bases sitting between them. The CDR3 contains 15 residues. Germline loops: CDR1 SGHRS, CDR2 YFSETQ. Here the CDR3 reads CASSLAGTLGTEAFF. CDR3 coding DNA: TGCGCCAGCAGCTTGGCCGGGACCTTGGGGACTGAAGCTTTCTTT.

This clonotype occurred many times. The rearrangement uses TRBV5-1 and TRBJ2-5; TRBD2 agrees at 7 bases. After removal of 4 bases from V and 5 bases from J, the junction contained 14 bases not matched to a gene. The CDR3 has 16 residues. Germline-derived CDR1 and CDR2 are SGHRS and YFSETQ. The CDR3 coding sequence is TGCGCCAGCAGCCCCTGGGGCGGGGGAGCTCTGGAGACCCAGTACTTC. It is translated as CASSPWGGGALETQYF.

This clonotype was picked up one time. This sequence joins TRBV29-1 and TRBJ2-1, with a tentative D call TRBD2 (6 bases). Germline values: CDR1 SQVTM, CDR2 ANQGSEA. CDR3 size: 14 residues. V shed 5 bases and J shed 0 bases, with 11 bases lying between them. In DNA, the CDR3 is TGCAGCGTTCTAGCGCTAGTCTCCTACAATGAGCAGTTCTTC. This gives the protein CSVLALVSYNEQFF.

V and J are TRBV2 and TRBJ2-7; 7 bases match TRBD1. CDR3 size: 19 residues. In germline, CDR1 is SNHLY, CDR2 FYNNEI. Germline trimming cut 4 bases from V and 1 base from J; bases unmatched to any gene: 19. The CDR3 reads CASSGYSNDRVMRSYEQYF. The CDR3 DNA reads TGTGCCAGCAGTGGCTACTCGAATGACAGGGTCATGAGGTCCTACGAGCAGTACTTC.

With regard to this clonotype: A much larger clone is a single base away; this may be a read error. V usage is TRBV28 and J usage is TRBJ1-1; D not certain. Germline V gene lookup returns CDR1 MDHEN and CDR2 SYDVKM. The CDR3 is 15 amino acids. The CDR3 loop reads CASSLSETGNTEASF. The CDR3 region has the DNA TGTGCCAGCAGTTTATCCGAGACGGGGAACACTGAAGCTTCCTTT.

For this clonotype: Just one base apart from a much larger clone, this may be a read error. V is TRBV29-1 and J is TRBJ2-6, with D possibly being TRBD1 or TRBD2 (6 bases each). The CDR3 length is 15 residues. Germline CDR1 reads SQVTM; CDR2 reads ANQGSEA. The CDR3 here is CSVPGGVSGANVPTF. For the CDR3, the DNA is TGCAGCGTTCCCGGTGGGGTTTCGGGGGCCAACGTCCCGACTTTC.